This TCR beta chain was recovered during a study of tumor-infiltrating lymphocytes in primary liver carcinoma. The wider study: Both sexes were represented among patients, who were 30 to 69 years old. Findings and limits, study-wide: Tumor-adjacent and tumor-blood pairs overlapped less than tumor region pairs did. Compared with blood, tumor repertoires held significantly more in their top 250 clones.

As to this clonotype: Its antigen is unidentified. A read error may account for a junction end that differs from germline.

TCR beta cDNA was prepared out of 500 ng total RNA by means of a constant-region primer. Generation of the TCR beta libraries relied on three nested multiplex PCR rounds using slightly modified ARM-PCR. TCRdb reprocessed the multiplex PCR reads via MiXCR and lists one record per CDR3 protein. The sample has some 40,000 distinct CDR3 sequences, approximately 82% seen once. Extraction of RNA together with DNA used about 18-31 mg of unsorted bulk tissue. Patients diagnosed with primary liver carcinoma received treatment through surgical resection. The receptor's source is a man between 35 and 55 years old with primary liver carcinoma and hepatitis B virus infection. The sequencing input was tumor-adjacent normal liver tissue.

In DNA form, the CDR3 reads TGTGCCAACAGCTCCGGGACAGGTGATAACATTCAGCACTTC. Translation: CANSSGTGDNIQHF. The rearrangement uses TRBV11-2 and TRBJ2-4; TRBD1 agrees at 8 bases. The CDR3 length is 14 residues. Germline lookup yields CDR1 SGHAT and CDR2 FQNNGV. Full variable domain (rest looked up from reference TRBV11-2 and TRBJ2-4): EAGVAQSPRYKIIEKRQSVAFWCNPISGHATLYWYQQILGQGPKLLIQFQNNGVVDDSQLPKDRFSAERLKGVDSTLKIQPAKLEDSAVYLCANSSGTGDNIQHFGAGTRLSVL.